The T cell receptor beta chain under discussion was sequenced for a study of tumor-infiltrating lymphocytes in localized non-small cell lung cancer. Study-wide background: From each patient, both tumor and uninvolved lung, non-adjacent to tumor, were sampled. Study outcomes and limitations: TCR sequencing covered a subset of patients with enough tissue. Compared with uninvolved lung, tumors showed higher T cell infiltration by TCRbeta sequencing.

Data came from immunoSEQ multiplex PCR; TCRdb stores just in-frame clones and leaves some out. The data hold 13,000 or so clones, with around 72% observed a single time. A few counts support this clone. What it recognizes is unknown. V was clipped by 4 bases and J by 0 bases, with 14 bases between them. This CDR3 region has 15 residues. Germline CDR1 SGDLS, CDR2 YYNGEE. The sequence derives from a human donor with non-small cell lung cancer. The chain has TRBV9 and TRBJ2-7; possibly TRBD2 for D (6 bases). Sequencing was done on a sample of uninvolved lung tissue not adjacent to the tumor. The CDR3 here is CASSSLADGSYEQYF. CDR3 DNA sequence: TGTGCCAGCAGCTCGTTAGCGGATGGCTCCTACGAGCAGTACTTC.